Below, 23 T cell receptor beta chains from the same sample are listed, as sequenced in a study of cytomegalovirus exposure and HLA in healthy donors. PCR was performed using 60 Vbeta and 13 Jbeta primers. Produced via immunoSEQ multiplex PCR; TCRdb's table is partial and in-frame only. Among about 190,000 clones listed, 70% to 75% were seen once. The sequenced sample was PBMCs. These receptors all come from a woman aged 30 to 39 in good health and CMV-seropositive.

Details on this clone: Additional DNA sequences in this sample encode the identical CDR3. The chain employs TRBV27 and TRBJ1-1; the D is unclear. The CDR3 runs 13 residues. V was trimmed by 2 bases and J by 1 base, leaving 5 bases between them. Germline-derived CDR1 and CDR2 are MNHEY and SMNVEV (reference sequence). Here the CDR3 reads CASSLRGNTEAFF. CDR3 nucleotide sequence: TGTGCCAGCAGTTTACGAGGGAACACTGAAGCTTTCTTT.

This rearrangement joins TRBV27 to TRBJ1-3; 8 bases fit TRBD1. The CDR3 is 16 residues long. Trimming cost V 6 bases and J 4 bases; bases outside gene matches: 11. Germline assignment: CDR1 MNHEY and CDR2 SMNVEV (reference sequence). DNA of the CDR3: TGTGCCAGCAGCACCAACTACAGGGGGAAGGGAAACACCATATATTTT. Translating gives CASSTNYRGKGNTIYF.

This clone appeared a single time. Here the CDR3 reads CASSFLVGPQRGNIQYF. The CDR3, as DNA: TGTGCCAGCAGCTTCCTCGTTGGTCCGCAGCGGGGAAACATTCAGTACTTC. This chain links TRBV11-2 with TRBJ2-4; 7 bases align to TRBD2. The CDR3 is 17 amino acids. Germline loops: CDR1 SGHAT, CDR2 FQNNGV. V lost 3 bases to trimming and J lost 6 bases; unmatched junction nucleotides: 14.

This clone was counted only a few times. This chain links TRBV27 with TRBJ2-1, with 7 bases identical to TRBD2. V shed 5 bases and J 5 bases; nucleotides not matched to a gene: 6. The CDR3 loop spans 14 amino acids. The germline CDR1 and CDR2 sequences are MNHEY and SMNVEV (reference sequence). CDR3 in DNA: TGTGCCAGCAGTCCCGGACTAGGGAACAATGAGCAGTTCTTC. Translating it yields CASSPGLGNNEQFF.

This clone has a single count. The chain has TRBV19 and TRBJ2-1, with TRBD2 matching over 10 bases. V shed 1 base, J shed 4 bases, and the junction held 4 bases outside the gene matches. The CDR3 consists of 16 residues. Per the germline V gene, CDR1 is LNHDA and CDR2 is SQIVND (reference sequence). The CDR3, as DNA: TGTGCCAGTAGTATAGTGCCGACTAGCGGGTACAATGAGCAGTTCTTC. This codes for CASSIVPTSGYNEQFF.

V usage is TRBV19 and J usage is TRBJ1-2; D may be TRBD1 (6 bases). Deletions cut 5 bases from V and 3 bases from J, with 10 bases between. CDR1 and CDR2 from the germline V gene are LNHDA and SQIVND (reference sequence). CDR3 size: 13 residues. In DNA, the CDR3 is TGTGCCAGTAGTGAGACAGGCGACTATGGCTACACCTTC. Residues: CASSETGDYGYTF.

The genes are TRBV11-2 and TRBJ2-7, with 8 bases that match TRBD1. Germline CDR1 SGHAT, CDR2 FQNNGV. The CDR3 length is 16 residues. V gave up 5 bases and J gave up 1 base; unmatched junction bases: 10. The chain's CDR3 is CASSHRTGTGSYEQYF. The CDR3 region has the DNA TGTGCCAGCAGCCACCGAACCGGGACAGGTTCCTACGAGCAGTACTTC.

DNA of the CDR3: TGTGCCAGCAGTTTATCCTTAATCCATCAGCCCCAGCATTTT. It is translated as CASSLSLIHQPQHF. The rearrangement uses TRBV28 and TRBJ1-5; unclear D gene. From germline, CDR1 is MDHEN and CDR2 SYDVKM. The CDR3 spans 14 residues. Trimming took off 1 base at V and 5 bases at J, with 9 bases between the two ends. The variable domain in full, completed from reference TRBV28 and TRBJ1-5, reads DVKVTQSSRYLVKRTGEKVFLECVQDMDHENMFWYRQDPGLGLRLIYFSYDVKMKEKGDIPEGYSVSREKKERFSLILESASTNQTSMYLCASSLSLIHQPQHFGDGTRLSIL.

The chain has TRBV5-1 and TRBJ1-2; a weak D match, TRBD1 (6 bases). The length of the CDR3 is 14 residues. The germline V and J ends were trimmed by 1 base and 10 bases, with 17 bases remaining between them. Germline assignment: CDR1 SGHRS and CDR2 YFSETQ. For the CDR3, the DNA is TGCGCCAGCAGCTTGCCCCAATCACAGGGAACCTACACCTTC. Encoded protein: CASSLPQSQGTYTF.

This chain connects TRBV2 to TRBJ1-1; D is uncertain. The CDR3 extends over 16 amino acids. V was trimmed by 2 bases and J by 1 base, leaving 14 bases between them. Germline CDR1 reads SNHLY; CDR2 reads FYNNEI. The CDR3 sequence: CASSENSPVTNTEAFF. The CDR3 nucleotides are TGTGCCAGCAGTGAAAATAGCCCAGTGACGAACACTGAAGCTTTCTTT.

This chain connects TRBV7-9 to TRBJ2-1, with 11 positions matching TRBD2. With V trimmed by 1 base and J by 8 bases, 7 bases remained unmatched. Per the germline V gene, CDR1 is SEHNR and CDR2 is FQNEAQ (reference sequence). The CDR3 loop spans 16 amino acids. The CDR3: CASSLVAGGYQDEQFF. In DNA, the CDR3 is TGTGCCAGCAGCTTAGTAGCGGGAGGGTATCAGGATGAGCAGTTCTTC. Filled out from reference TRBV7-9 and TRBJ2-1, the complete variable domain reads DTGVSQNPRHKITKRGQNVTFRCDPISEHNRLYWYRQTLGQGPEFLTYFQNEAQLEKSRLLSDRFSAERPKGSFSTLEIQRTEQGDSAMYLCASSLVAGGYQDEQFFGPGTRLTVL.

The chain links TRBV28 to TRBJ1-5; D unclear. CDR3 length: 14 amino acids. Germline CDR1 and CDR2: MDHEN and SYDVKM. V lost 4 bases and J 11 bases, leaving 18 bases between the germline ends. DNA of the CDR3: TGTGCCAGCAGTTCGCCCCTTATCCGGGAGACCCAGCATTTT. Translation: CASSSPLIRETQHF. The full variable domain, in which reference TRBV28 and TRBJ1-5 provide the parts outside the CDR3, is DVKVTQSSRYLVKRTGEKVFLECVQDMDHENMFWYRQDPGLGLRLIYFSYDVKMKEKGDIPEGYSVSREKKERFSLILESASTNQTSMYLCASSSPLIRETQHFGDGTRLSIL.

This rearrangement joins TRBV6-5 to TRBJ1-6, with TRBD1 as a possible D gene (6 bases). Between the trimmed V and J ends, which lost 6 bases and 9 bases, there was a span of 15 bases. The germline gives CDR1 MNHEY, CDR2 SVGAGI. This CDR3 is built from 14 residues. CDR3 DNA sequence: TGTGCCAGCAGCCCCGGACAGTTGACTTCACCCCTCCACTTT. It codes for CASSPGQLTSPLHF.

The chain is built from TRBV7-9 and TRBJ2-5, with D possibly TRBD1 on 6 matching bases. V lost 1 base, J lost 3 bases, and 12 bases lay in between. CDR3 length: 15 amino acids. In germline, CDR1 is SEHNR, CDR2 FQNEAQ (reference sequence). The CDR3 nucleotides read TGTGCCAGCAGCTTAGGACCAGGGGTTGAAGAGACCCAGTACTTC. Protein product: CASSLGPGVEETQYF.

The sample holds a few counts of this clone. The chain joins TRBV6-5 to TRBJ2-3; a possible D gene is TRBD1 (6 bases). CDR1 MNHEY and CDR2 SVGAGI come from the germline V gene. CDR3 size: 15 residues. Trimming took 5 bases from V and 2 from J, leaving 14 bases between them. CDR3 residues: CASSNTGSDTDTQYF. In DNA form, the CDR3 reads TGTGCCAGCAGTAATACAGGGTCCGACACAGATACGCAGTATTTT.

The chain couples TRBV11-2 to TRBJ2-7, with D possibly matching TRBD1 (5 bases). Trimming removed 1 base from V and 3 bases from J, with 7 bases in between. This CDR3 is 13 amino acids long. The germline V gene has CDR1 SGHAT and CDR2 FQNNGV. The CDR3 is CASSLGGGYEQYF. In DNA form, the CDR3 reads TGTGCCAGCAGCTTAGGGGGCGGCTACGAGCAGTACTTC.

This chain uses TRBV10-1 with TRBJ2-7; 11 bases are a match to TRBD1. Germline assignment: CDR1 WNHNN and CDR2 SYGVQD (reference sequence). The junction had 5 bases not matched to a gene; V was cut back by 4 bases and J by 3 bases. This CDR3 spans 15 amino acids. This CDR3 reads CASSVAGTGGYEQYF. CDR3 coding DNA: TGCGCCAGCAGTGTTGCCGGGACAGGGGGCTACGAGCAGTACTTC.

The chain is built from TRBV5-1 and TRBJ2-1; 8 bases align to TRBD2. The germline V gene has CDR1 SGHRS and CDR2 YFSETQ. There are 14 residues in the CDR3. V trimming: 3 bases; J trimming: 4 bases; junction bases outside the gene matches: 3. The DNA of the CDR3 is TGCGCCAGCAGCTCGGGACTAGGGTACAATGAGCAGTTCTTC. Protein sequence: CASSSGLGYNEQFF.

The V and J genes are TRBV27 and TRBJ2-7; 7 positions match TRBD1. With 2 bases clipped from V and 2 bases from J, the junction kept 6 bases outside the gene matches. The CDR3 length is 15 residues. Germline assignment: CDR1 MNHEY and CDR2 SMNVEV (reference sequence). The CDR3 reads CASSLRGGGPYEQYF. The CDR3 nucleotides are TGTGCCAGCAGTTTAAGAGGGGGCGGACCCTACGAGCAGTACTTC.

The chain couples TRBV7-8 to TRBJ2-2, with TRBD2 matching 7 bases. The V gene end was trimmed by 8 bases and the J gene end by 7 bases; junction bases not matched to a gene: 7. CDR1 is SGHVS, CDR2 FQNEAQ, per germline. The CDR3 has 13 residues. CDR3 in amino acids: CASSSREGGELFF. The CDR3, as DNA: TGTGCCAGCTCCTCTAGGGAGGGCGGGGAGCTGTTTTTT.

J is TRBJ2-1 and V is TRBV6-5; TRBD2 agrees at 10 bases. The CDR3 runs 16 residues. Germline-derived CDR1 and CDR2 are MNHEY and SVGAGI. Trimming removed 4 bases from V and 15 bases from J; junction bases left unmatched: 18. The CDR3 nucleotides read TGTGCCAGCAGTTCCACGAAAGCGGGAGGGCCCTCCGCGGCGTTCTTC. Translating it yields CASSSTKAGGPSAAFF.

The rearrangement links TRBV28 to TRBJ1-2, with 10 positions matching TRBD1. Looked up from germline, CDR1 is MDHEN and CDR2 is SYDVKM. The ends lost 6 bases at V and 6 bases at J; junction bases unmatched: 10. The CDR3 runs to 15 residues. Written as DNA, the CDR3 is TGTGCCAGCAGAAATAGACAGGGGGCGCAGGATGGCTACACCTTC. Protein: CASRNRQGAQDGYTF.

The genes are TRBV6-1 and TRBJ1-5; D possibly corresponds to TRBD1 (5 bases). The CDR3 totals 18 residues. Germline V gene lookup returns CDR1 MNHNS and CDR2 SASEGT. The V end lost 2 bases, the J end lost 4 bases, and 21 bases lay between the germline ends. For the CDR3, the DNA is TGTGCCAGCAGTGAACATTTGGAAAGGGGCTGGGGAAATCAGCCCCAGCATTTT. Translating gives CASSEHLERGWGNQPQHF.